The 19 T cell receptor beta chains listed next were all sequenced from one sample in a study of identical twins. Each CDR3 protein is one row after TCRdb ran MiXCR on the 5' RACE reads. Among a few hundred thousand distinct CDR3 sequences listed, roughly 9% were seen once. Sequencing used naive T cells sorted from blood. The source is a woman between 45 and 65 years old in good health.

The V gene is TRBV6-6, the J gene TRBJ1-4; 8 nucleotides line up with TRBD1. The CDR3 is made up of 15 amino acids. From germline, CDR1 is MNHNY and CDR2 SVGAGI (reference sequence). V shed 5 bases and J 8 bases; nucleotides not matched to a gene: 10. CDR3 nucleotides: TGTGCCAGCAGTCCCGGGGGACAGGCTCGAGAAAAACTGTTTTTT. Translating it yields CASSPGGQAREKLFF.

The table lists this clonotype with a few counts. The gene calls are TRBV9 and TRBJ2-7, with D unclear. V was trimmed by 0 bases and J by 2 bases, leaving 12 bases between them. The CDR3 contains 15 residues. Per germline, CDR1 SGDLS and CDR2 YYNGEE. Here the CDR3 reads CASSVAPGSTYEQYF. As DNA, the CDR3 is TGTGCCAGCAGCGTAGCTCCGGGTTCAACCTACGAGCAGTACTTC.

This clonotype was picked up a small number of times. The gene calls are TRBV2 and TRBJ2-3, with 12 bases that match TRBD2. Germline CDR1 SNHLY, CDR2 FYNNEI. The CDR3 spans 15 residues. The V and J ends lost 8 bases and 4 bases, in that order; junction bases with no gene match: 7. CDR3 DNA sequence: TGTGCCAGCGTAAGACTAGCGGGAGTGGCAGATACGCAGTATTTT. Protein: CASVRLAGVADTQYF.

This clonotype was seen only a few times. The rearrangement uses TRBV11-2 and TRBJ2-1; 9 bases align to TRBD2. The germline CDR1 and CDR2 sequences are SGHAT and FQNNGV. This CDR3 contains 15 residues. V lost 7 bases and J lost 8; bases outside the gene matches: 12. CDR3 in amino acids: CASTENLAGGDEQFF. For the CDR3, the DNA is TGTGCCAGCACCGAAAACCTTGCGGGAGGGGATGAGCAGTTCTTC.

The rearrangement uses TRBV4-1 and TRBJ2-1; 7 positions match TRBD2. The CDR3 spans 18 residues. V trimming: 4 bases; J trimming: 0 bases; junction bases outside the gene matches: 12. Per germline, CDR1 MGHRA and CDR2 YSYEKL. Here the CDR3 reads CASSPIRIRTSSYNEQFF. The CDR3 DNA is TGCGCCAGCAGCCCAATTCGGATTCGGACTAGCTCCTACAATGAGCAGTTCTTC.

This clonotype was seen many times. The chain uses TRBV3-1 and TRBJ1-1; D remains unclear. Germline CDR1 and CDR2: LGHDT and YNNKEL (reference sequence). CDR3 length: 12 residues. With 4 bases removed from V and 7 bases from J, the gap between germline ends came to 10 bases. CDR3 sequence reads: CASSLGYGEAFF. CDR3 bases: TGTGCCAGCAGCCTGGGCTATGGTGAAGCTTTCTTT.

DNA of the CDR3: TGCGCCAGCAGCCCAAGGGCCGTCCTGAACACTGAAGCTTTCTTT. Translated, it gives CASSPRAVLNTEAFF. J is TRBJ1-1 and V is TRBV5-1; D is unresolved. Trimming cost V 4 bases and J 0 bases, with 13 bases left between them. Germline assignment: CDR1 SGHRS and CDR2 YFSETQ. CDR3 length equals 15 residues.

This clonotype was counted many times. The CDR3 DNA sequence: TGTGCCAGCCGAGGTGGGACGGATATCTCTGGGGCCAACGTCCTGACTTTC. Residues: CASRGGTDISGANVLTF. This chain uses TRBV28 with TRBJ2-6, with D perhaps being TRBD1 or TRBD2 (5 bases each). The germline V gene encodes CDR1 MDHEN and CDR2 SYDVKM. Trimming left V 8 bases short and J 0 bases short, with 17 bases between. This CDR3 region has 17 residues.

The chain couples TRBV28 to TRBJ1-1; 9 bases are shared with TRBD1. Germline trimming cut 5 bases from V and 6 bases from J; bases unmatched to any gene: 7. Germline assignment: CDR1 MDHEN and CDR2 SYDVKM. CDR3 length equals 14 residues. As DNA, the CDR3 is TGTGCCAGCAGTCCTGGGACAGGGTCCCCTGAAGCTTTCTTT. It yields the protein CASSPGTGSPEAFF.

The V and J genes are TRBV29-1 and TRBJ2-2; D call uncertain. CDR3 length: 13 amino acids. Germline V gene lookup returns CDR1 SQVTM and CDR2 ANQGSEA. Trimming removed 0 bases from V and 7 bases from J, with 9 bases in between. The CDR3 DNA follows: TGCAGCGTTGAAGATCTGTGGGGCGGGGAGCTGTTTTTT. Translation gives CSVEDLWGGELFF.

This clonotype was observed a handful of times. J is TRBJ2-1 and V is TRBV3-1; 9 positions agree with TRBD2. CDR1 is LGHDT and CDR2 is YNNKEL in the germline V gene (reference sequence). CDR3 size: 17 residues. Unmatched junction bases numbered 12, after V lost 4 bases and J lost 5 bases. CDR3 nucleotide sequence: TGTGCCAGCAGCCGCGCCATCGTGCGCGGGAGGGACAATGAGCAGTTCTTC. This codes for CASSRAIVRGRDNEQFF.

This clonotype was seen only a few times. This chain connects TRBV11-2 to TRBJ1-2; tentative D call: TRBD1 (6 bases). This CDR3 spans 13 amino acids. V lost 4 bases, J lost 8 bases, and 14 bases lay in between. Germline loops: CDR1 SGHAT, CDR2 FQNNGV. CDR3 coding DNA: TGTGCCAGCAGCTCAGGGGCCGTGGACGGCTACACCTTC. It yields the protein CASSSGAVDGYTF.

This clonotype was picked up a small number of times. The V call is TRBV11-2, the J call TRBJ1-1; 9 nucleotides agree with TRBD1. Germline V gene sequence: CDR1 SGHAT, CDR2 FQNNGV. The CDR3 has 15 residues. V gave up 5 bases and J gave up 7 bases; unmatched junction bases: 11. The CDR3 nucleotides read TGTGCCAGCAGCATAAGGGACAGGGAAAAGATTGAAGCTTTCTTT. Its protein product is CASSIRDREKIEAFF.

The rearrangement links TRBV6-6 to TRBJ1-3; 8 nucleotides match TRBD1. The germline gives CDR1 MNHNY, CDR2 SVGAGI (reference sequence). The V gene end was trimmed by 10 bases and the J gene end by 2 bases; junction bases not matched to a gene: 4. The CDR3 is 13 residues long. The CDR3 DNA sequence: TGTGCCACACAGGGGGTCGCTGGAAACACCATATATTTT. The encoded protein is CATQGVAGNTIYF.

This clonotype has a count of ten or more. The chain couples TRBV5-6 to TRBJ1-3, with D perhaps TRBD1 (6 bases). The CDR3 extends over 16 amino acids. Germline V CDR1 and CDR2: SGHDT, YYEEEE. The V and J ends lost 4 bases and 3 bases respectively, with 17 bases between them. In DNA, the CDR3 is TGTGCCAGCAGCGCTGGGGGCTGGTTCGGTGGAAACACCATATATTTT. Translating it yields CASSAGGWFGGNTIYF.

This clonotype was recorded many times. The chain joins TRBV11-3 to TRBJ2-1; 8 positions match TRBD2. The germline V gene has CDR1 SGHNT and CDR2 YENEEA. After removal of 6 bases from V and 4 bases from J, the junction contained 5 bases not matched to a gene. This CDR3 contains 14 residues. The CDR3 spells CASRPGGGYNEQFF. DNA for the CDR3: TGTGCCAGCAGGCCGGGAGGGGGTTACAATGAGCAGTTCTTC.

In this sample, this clonotype turned up a few times. The rearrangement links TRBV7-3 to TRBJ2-5; 7 nucleotides agree with TRBD2. Trimming removed 1 base from V and 3 bases from J; junction bases left unmatched: 8. In germline, CDR1 is SGHTA, CDR2 FQGTGA. This CDR3 spans 16 amino acids. DNA of the CDR3: TGTGCCAGCAGCTTAATGGGGAGGGCGGGAGAAGAGACCCAGTACTTC. It specifies CASSLMGRAGEETQYF. Based on the CDR3 plus reference TRBV7-3 and TRBJ2-5, the full variable domain is GAGVSQTPSNKVTEKGKYVELRCDPISGHTALYWYRQSLGQGPEFLIYFQGTGAADDSGLPNDRFFAVRPEGSVSTLKIQRTERGDSAVYLCASSLMGRAGEETQYFGPGTRLLVL.

The chain carries TRBV9 and TRBJ1-1; D gene unclear. V shed 0 bases and J shed 3 bases, with 18 bases lying between them. The CDR3 consists of 17 residues. The germline CDR1 and CDR2 sequences are SGDLS and YYNGEE. This CDR3 is CASSVATTGGPDTEAFF. The DNA of the CDR3 is TGTGCCAGCAGCGTAGCTACAACGGGCGGACCAGACACTGAAGCTTTCTTT.

This sequence joins TRBV5-1 and TRBJ2-3; 7 bases agree with TRBD1. J was trimmed by 4 bases and V by 3 bases; bases with no gene match: 8. The length of the CDR3 is 15 residues. The germline CDR1 and CDR2 sequences are SGHRS and YFSETQ. The CDR3, as DNA: TGCGCCAGCAGCTACGGGACAGTCGGCGCAGATACGCAGTATTTT. It codes for CASSYGTVGADTQYF.